The 10 T cell receptor beta chains below come from one sample, sequenced in a study of blood T cell repertoires in COVID-19. Generated by immunoSEQ multiplex PCR, the TCRdb table keeps only in-frame clones and is missing some. The data hold 200,000 to 300,000 clones, with about 89% observed a single time. Input material: peripheral blood. These receptors all stem from a man aged 35 to 55 who had recovered from COVID-19.

J is TRBJ2-2 and V is TRBV6-6, with TRBD1 identical over 7 bases. The germline CDR1 and CDR2 sequences are MNHNY and SVGAGI (reference sequence). The CDR3 consists of 13 residues. V dropped 5 bases and J dropped 5; count of bases not matched to a gene: 2. DNA of the CDR3: TGTGCCAGCAGTGCGACAGGGACCGGGGAGCTGTTTTTT. This encodes CASSATGTGELFF.

This clone was seen many times. The chain combines TRBV27 with TRBJ1-1, with unresolved D. Germline CDR1 reads MNHEY; CDR2 reads SMNVEV (reference sequence). Trimming took off 1 base at V and 3 bases at J, with 12 bases between the two ends. The CDR3 is 15 amino acids. CDR3 in amino acids: CASSLLRLGDTEAFF. The CDR3 DNA reads TGTGCCAGCAGTTTATTAAGGCTGGGAGACACTGAAGCTTTCTTT.

This clone came up many times. This chain uses TRBV16 with TRBJ1-5; D perhaps matches TRBD1 (5 bases). This CDR3 has 15 amino acids. Germline V gene lookup returns CDR1 KGHSY and CDR2 FQNENV. The V gene lost 3 bases and the J gene lost 1 base, with 10 bases spanning the gap. The CDR3 DNA follows: TGTGCCAGCAGCCACAGGGAATCAAGCAATCAGCCCCAGCATTTT. It translates to CASSHRESSNQPQHF.

This chain connects TRBV5-1 to TRBJ2-1; 11 bases agree with TRBD2. With 3 bases clipped from V and 8 bases from J, the junction kept 10 bases outside the gene matches. CDR3 size: 16 residues. Germline loops: CDR1 SGHRS, CDR2 YFSETQ. The DNA for the CDR3 is TGCGCCAGCAGCTCGGCAATAGCGGGGGGGCTTTATGAGCAGTTCTTC. Amino acids: CASSSAIAGGLYEQFF.

This chain joins TRBV27 and TRBJ2-7, with TRBD1 matching over 10 bases. The CDR3 length is 14 residues. Germline values: CDR1 MNHEY, CDR2 SMNVEV (reference sequence). Germline trimming cut 6 bases from V and 7 bases from J; bases unmatched to any gene: 9. The DNA of the CDR3 is TGTGCCAGCAGATTTACGGGACAGGGGAATGAGCAGTACTTC. Its protein product is CASRFTGQGNEQYF.

The chain combines TRBV12-5 with TRBJ2-5; 7 positions agree with TRBD2. There are 13 residues in the CDR3. V was clipped by 7 bases and J by 1 base; unmatched bases: 3. Germline V gene data show CDR1 as LGHNT and CDR2 as FRNRAP. CDR3 DNA sequence: TGTGCTAGTGCCGGGAGGCTCCAAGAGACCCAGTACTTC. Protein: CASAGRLQETQYF. Full variable domain (missing parts from reference TRBV12-5 and TRBJ2-5): DARVTQTPRHKVTEMGQEVTMRCQPILGHNTVFWYRQTMMQGLELLAYFRNRAPLDDSGMPKDRFSAEMPDATLATLKIQPSEPRDSAVYFCASAGRLQETQYFGPGTRLLVL.

The chain joins TRBV4-2 to TRBJ1-6, with D possibly TRBD1 on 5 matching bases. Trimming cost V 1 base and J 8 bases, with 6 bases left between them. Per germline, CDR1 LGHNA and CDR2 YNFKEQ. The length of the CDR3 is 13 residues. In DNA form, the CDR3 reads TGTGCCAGCAGCCAAGTAGGGGATTCACCCCTCCACTTT. Translated, it gives CASSQVGDSPLHF.

The CDR3 loop is CASSLDSGGPQETQYF. Here the CDR3 DNA reads TGCGCCAGCAGCTTGGATAGCGGGGGCCCCCAAGAGACCCAGTACTTC. The gene calls are TRBV5-1 and TRBJ2-5; 9 bases agree with TRBD2. After removal of 0 bases from V and 1 base from J, the junction contained 4 bases not matched to a gene. The CDR3 totals 16 residues. In germline, CDR1 is SGHRS, CDR2 YFSETQ.

The chain is built from TRBV5-1 and TRBJ2-3, with D possibly matching TRBD2 (6 bases). Trimming stripped 4 bases from V and 0 bases from J, with 9 bases between. Germline CDR1 and CDR2: SGHRS and YFSETQ. This CDR3 spans 14 amino acids. CDR3 loop: CASSMGGSTDTQYF. As DNA, the CDR3 is TGCGCCAGCAGCATGGGAGGAAGCACAGATACGCAGTATTTT.

The chain employs TRBV3-1 (or the pseudogene TRBV3-2) and TRBJ1-2; D gene uncertain. The V gene lost 2 bases and the J gene lost 7 bases, with 8 bases spanning the gap. Germline V CDR1 and CDR2: LGHDT, YNNKEL (reference sequence). The CDR3 totals 12 residues. Here the CDR3 DNA reads TGTGCCAGCAGCCAACTTGGGCTTGGCTACACCTTC. This sequence encodes CASSQLGLGYTF.